Each of the 2 T cell receptor beta chains below was sequenced from the same sample in a study of T cell repertoires in cytomegalovirus infection. MiXCR, run by TCRdb on the reads, gives a single entry per CDR3 protein. The table records 830,000 or so distinct CDR3 sequences, about 30% of them present only once. These receptors' antigens are unknown. Sequences were derived from cultured CD8+ T cells from PBMCs, sampled from culture after CMV antigen stimulation. These receptors originate from a human donor in good health (CMV status not recorded). Some clones in this sample may be carry-over from other donors' samples.

The genes are TRBV7-9 and TRBJ2-3, with 8 nucleotides matching TRBD2. The J segment lost 2 bases and the V segment lost 5 bases, leaving 9 bases of the junction unmatched. The CDR3 covers 16 residues. CDR1 and CDR2 from the germline V gene are SEHNR and FQNEAQ (reference sequence). The CDR3 DNA reads as TGTGCCAGCAGCCCCCCGGGCGGGGGGCTCACAGATACGCAGTATTTT. Translating gives CASSPPGGGLTDTQYF.

The CDR3 loop reads CASSLVGAIGNEQFF. CDR3 in DNA: TGTGCCAGCAGCTTAGTGGGGGCCATAGGCAATGAGCAGTTCTTC. The V and J genes are TRBV7-6 and TRBJ2-1, with D tentatively TRBD1 (6 bases). Per the germline V gene, CDR1 is SGHVS and CDR2 is FNYEAQ. V was pared by 1 base and J by 6 bases, with 13 bases between. The CDR3 length is 15 residues.